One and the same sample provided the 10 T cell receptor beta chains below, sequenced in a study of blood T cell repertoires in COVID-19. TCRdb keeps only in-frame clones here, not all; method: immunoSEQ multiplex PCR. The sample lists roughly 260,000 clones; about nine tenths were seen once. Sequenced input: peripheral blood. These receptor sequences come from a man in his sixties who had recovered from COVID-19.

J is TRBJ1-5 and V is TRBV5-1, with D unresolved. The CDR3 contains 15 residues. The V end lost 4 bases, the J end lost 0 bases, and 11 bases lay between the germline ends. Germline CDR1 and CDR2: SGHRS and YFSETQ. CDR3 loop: CASSAAGYSNQPQHF. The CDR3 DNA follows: TGCGCCAGCAGCGCCGCAGGATATAGCAATCAGCCCCAGCATTTT.

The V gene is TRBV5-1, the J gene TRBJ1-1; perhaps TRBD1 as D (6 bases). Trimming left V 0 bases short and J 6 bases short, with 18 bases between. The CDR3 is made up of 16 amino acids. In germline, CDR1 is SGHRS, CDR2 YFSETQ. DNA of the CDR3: TGCGCCAGCAGCTTGGCCTTCGGGACACCCAATGCTGAAGCTTTCTTT. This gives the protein CASSLAFGTPNAEAFF.

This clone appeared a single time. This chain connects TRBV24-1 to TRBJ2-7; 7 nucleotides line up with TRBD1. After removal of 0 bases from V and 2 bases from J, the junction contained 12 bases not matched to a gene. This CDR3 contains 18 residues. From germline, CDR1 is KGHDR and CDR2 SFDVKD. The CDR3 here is CATSDLFYPDRSPYEQYF. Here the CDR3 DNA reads TGTGCCACCAGTGATTTGTTTTACCCGGACAGGTCGCCCTACGAGCAGTACTTC.

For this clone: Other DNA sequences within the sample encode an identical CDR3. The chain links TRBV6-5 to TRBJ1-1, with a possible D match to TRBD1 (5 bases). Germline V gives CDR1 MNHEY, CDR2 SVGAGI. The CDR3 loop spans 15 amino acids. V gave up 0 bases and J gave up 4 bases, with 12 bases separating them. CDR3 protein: CASSYSTGGSTEAFF. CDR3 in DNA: TGTGCCAGCAGTTACTCGACCGGGGGAAGCACTGAAGCTTTCTTT.

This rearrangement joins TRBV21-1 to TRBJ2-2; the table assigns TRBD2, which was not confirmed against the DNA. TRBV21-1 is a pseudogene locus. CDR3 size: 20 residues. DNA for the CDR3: TGTGCCAGCAGCAAAGGAGTGCCGAAGGGGGGGACATCGAACACCGGGGAGCTGTTTTTT. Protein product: CASSKGVPKGGTSNTGELFF.

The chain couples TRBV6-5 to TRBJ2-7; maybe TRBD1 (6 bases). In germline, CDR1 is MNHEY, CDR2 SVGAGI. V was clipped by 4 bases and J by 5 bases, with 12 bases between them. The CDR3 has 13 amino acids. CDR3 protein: CASSFYRENEQYF. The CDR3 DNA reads TGTGCCAGCAGTTTTTACAGGGAAAACGAGCAGTACTTC.

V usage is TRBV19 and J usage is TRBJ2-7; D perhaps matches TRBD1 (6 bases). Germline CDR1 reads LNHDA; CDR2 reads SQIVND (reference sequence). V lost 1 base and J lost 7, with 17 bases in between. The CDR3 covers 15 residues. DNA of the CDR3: TGTGCCAGTAGTATAGGAACAGGGCCAGCAGCAGAGCAGTACTTC. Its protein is CASSIGTGPAAEQYF.

The CDR3 here is CASSQRSGTSGGYKNIQYF. The CDR3 DNA sequence: TGCGCCAGCAGCCAACGATCCGGGACTAGCGGGGGGTACAAAAACATTCAGTACTTC. This chain links TRBV4-1 with TRBJ2-4, with TRBD2 matching over 15 bases. V was clipped by 2 bases and J by 3 bases; unmatched bases: 8. The length of the CDR3 is 19 residues. From germline, CDR1 is MGHRA and CDR2 YSYEKL.

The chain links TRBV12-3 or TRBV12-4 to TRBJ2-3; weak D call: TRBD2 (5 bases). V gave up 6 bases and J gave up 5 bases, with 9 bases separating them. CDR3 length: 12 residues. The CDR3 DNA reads TGTGCCAGCAGCCTAGCCGGAGATACGCAGTATTTT. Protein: CASSLAGDTQYF.

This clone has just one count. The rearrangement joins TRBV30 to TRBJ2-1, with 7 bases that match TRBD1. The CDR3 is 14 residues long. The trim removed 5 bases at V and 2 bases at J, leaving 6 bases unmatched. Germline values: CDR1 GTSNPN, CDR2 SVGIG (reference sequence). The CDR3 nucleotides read TGTGCCTGGGAAAGACAGGGAGCCTACAATGAGCAGTTCTTC. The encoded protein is CAWERQGAYNEQFF.